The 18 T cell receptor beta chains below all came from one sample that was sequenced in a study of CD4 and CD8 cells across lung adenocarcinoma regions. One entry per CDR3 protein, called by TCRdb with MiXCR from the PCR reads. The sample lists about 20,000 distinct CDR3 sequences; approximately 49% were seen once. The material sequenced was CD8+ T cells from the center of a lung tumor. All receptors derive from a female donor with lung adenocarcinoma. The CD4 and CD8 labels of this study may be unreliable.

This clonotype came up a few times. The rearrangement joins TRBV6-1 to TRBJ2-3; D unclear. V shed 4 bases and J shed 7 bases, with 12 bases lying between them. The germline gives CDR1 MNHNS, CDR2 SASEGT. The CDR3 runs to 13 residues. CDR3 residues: CASSARPGHTQYF. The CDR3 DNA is TGTGCCAGCAGTGCCCGCCCCGGTCATACGCAGTATTTT.

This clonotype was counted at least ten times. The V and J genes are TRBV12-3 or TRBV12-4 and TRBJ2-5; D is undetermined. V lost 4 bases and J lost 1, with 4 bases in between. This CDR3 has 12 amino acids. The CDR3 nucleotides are TGTGCCAGCAGTTACATCCAAGAGACCCAGTACTTC. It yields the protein CASSYIQETQYF.

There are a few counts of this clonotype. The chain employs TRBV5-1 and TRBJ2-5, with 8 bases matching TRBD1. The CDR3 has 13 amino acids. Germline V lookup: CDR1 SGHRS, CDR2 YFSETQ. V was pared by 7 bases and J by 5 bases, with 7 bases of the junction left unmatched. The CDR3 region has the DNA TGCGCCAGCCAGAGACAGGGGCTGGAGACCCAGTACTTC. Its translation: CASQRQGLETQYF.

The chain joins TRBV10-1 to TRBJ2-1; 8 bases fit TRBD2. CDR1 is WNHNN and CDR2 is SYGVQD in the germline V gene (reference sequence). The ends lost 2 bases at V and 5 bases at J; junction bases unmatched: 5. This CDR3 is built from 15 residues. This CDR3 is CASSEKREYDNEQFF. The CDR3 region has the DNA TGCGCCAGCAGTGAGAAGCGGGAGTACGACAATGAGCAGTTCTTC.

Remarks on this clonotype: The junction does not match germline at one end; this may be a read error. CDR3 sequence (DNA): TGTGCGGGGAGTCGAGTCAAAGATACGCAGTATTTC. This codes for CAGSRVKDTQYF. The chain uses TRBV27 and TRBJ2-3; D is perhaps TRBD2 (5 bases). Germline V lookup: CDR1 MNHEY, CDR2 SMNVEV (reference sequence). The CDR3 spans 12 residues.

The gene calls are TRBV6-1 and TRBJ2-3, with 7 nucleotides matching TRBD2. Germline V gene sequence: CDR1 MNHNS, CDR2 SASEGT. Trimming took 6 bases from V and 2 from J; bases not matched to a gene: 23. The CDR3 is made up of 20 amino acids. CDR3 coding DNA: TGTGCCAGCAGCGTTACCCCGGTGGGGCGCGGGGGTAGTGACACAGATACGCAGTATTTT. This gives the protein CASSVTPVGRGGSDTDTQYF.

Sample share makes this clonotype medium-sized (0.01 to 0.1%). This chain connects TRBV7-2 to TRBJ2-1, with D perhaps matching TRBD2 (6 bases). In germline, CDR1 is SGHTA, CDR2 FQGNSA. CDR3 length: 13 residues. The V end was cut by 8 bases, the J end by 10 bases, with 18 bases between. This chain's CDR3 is CASLFAGTLEQFF. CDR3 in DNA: TGTGCCAGCCTTTTTGCGGGGACGCTAGAGCAGTTCTTC.

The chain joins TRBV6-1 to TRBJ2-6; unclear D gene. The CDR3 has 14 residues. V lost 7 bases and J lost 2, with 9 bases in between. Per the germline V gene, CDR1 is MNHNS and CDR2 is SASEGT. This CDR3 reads CASTTPPGANVLTF. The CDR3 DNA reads TGTGCCAGCACGACGCCCCCTGGGGCCAACGTCCTGACTTTC.

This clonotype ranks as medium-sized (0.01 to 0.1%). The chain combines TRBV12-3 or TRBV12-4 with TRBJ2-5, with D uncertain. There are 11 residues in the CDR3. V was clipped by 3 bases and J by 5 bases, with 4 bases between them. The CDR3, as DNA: TGTGCCAGCAGTTTCGAGGAGACCCAGTACTTC. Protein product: CASSFEETQYF.

The CDR3: CASSVGTHNEKLFF. Here the CDR3 DNA reads TGCGCCAGCAGCGTCGGGACACATAATGAAAAACTGTTTTTT. V usage is TRBV5-1 and J usage is TRBJ1-4, with D tentatively TRBD1 (6 bases). This CDR3 is built from 14 residues. The germline CDR1 and CDR2 sequences are SGHRS and YFSETQ. Trimming pared 4 bases from V and 4 bases from J, leaving 11 bases between. Together with reference TRBV5-1 and TRBJ1-4, the CDR3 gives the full variable domain: KAGVTQTPRYLIKTRGQQVTLSCSPISGHRSVSWYQQTPGQGLQFLFEYFSETQRNKGNFPGRFSGRQFSNSRSEMNVSTLELGDSALYLCASSVGTHNEKLFFGSGTQLSVL.

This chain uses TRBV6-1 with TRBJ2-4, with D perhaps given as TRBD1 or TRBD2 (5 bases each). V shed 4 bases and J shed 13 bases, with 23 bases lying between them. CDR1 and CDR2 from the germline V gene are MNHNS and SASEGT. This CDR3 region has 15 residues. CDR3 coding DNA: TGTGCCAGCAGTGCGGGGCTGTGGGCCAAAAATATGCAGTACTTC. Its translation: CASSAGLWAKNMQYF.

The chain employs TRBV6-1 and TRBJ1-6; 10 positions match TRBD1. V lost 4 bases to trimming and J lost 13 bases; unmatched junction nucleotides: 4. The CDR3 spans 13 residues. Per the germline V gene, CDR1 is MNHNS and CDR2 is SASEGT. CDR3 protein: CASSVGQGQPLHF. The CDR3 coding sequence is TGTGCCAGCAGTGTGGGACAGGGGCAGCCCCTCCACTTT.

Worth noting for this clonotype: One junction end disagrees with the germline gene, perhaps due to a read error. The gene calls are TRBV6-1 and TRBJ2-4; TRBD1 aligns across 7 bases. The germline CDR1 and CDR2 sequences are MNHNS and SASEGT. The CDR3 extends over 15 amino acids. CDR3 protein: CAGSLGGRDQDTQYF. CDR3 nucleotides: TGTGCCGGCAGTCTAGGGGGCCGGGACCAAGACACTCAGTACTTC.

The CDR3 loop is CASSSQGPEELFF. DNA for the CDR3: TGCGCCAGCAGCTCACAGGGTCCCGAGGAGCTGTTTTTT. The chain joins TRBV5-1 to TRBJ2-2; tentatively, D is TRBD1 (6 bases). This CDR3 region has 13 residues. V shed 3 bases and J shed 10 bases, with 13 bases lying between them. Germline CDR1 is SGHRS and CDR2 is YFSETQ.

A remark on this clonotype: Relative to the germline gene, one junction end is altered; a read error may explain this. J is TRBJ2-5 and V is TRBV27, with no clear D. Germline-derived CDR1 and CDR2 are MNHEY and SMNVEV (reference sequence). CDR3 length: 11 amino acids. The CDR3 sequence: CGSRAQETQYF. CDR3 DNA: TGTGGCAGCCGTGCTCAAGAGACCCAGTACTTC.

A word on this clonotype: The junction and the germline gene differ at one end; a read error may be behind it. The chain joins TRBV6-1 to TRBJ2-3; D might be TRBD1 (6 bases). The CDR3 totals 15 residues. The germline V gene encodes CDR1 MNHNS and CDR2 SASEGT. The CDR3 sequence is CGRGEGGADTETQYF. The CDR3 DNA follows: TGTGGCAGGGGTGAAGGGGGAGCGGACACAGAGACGCAGTATTTC.

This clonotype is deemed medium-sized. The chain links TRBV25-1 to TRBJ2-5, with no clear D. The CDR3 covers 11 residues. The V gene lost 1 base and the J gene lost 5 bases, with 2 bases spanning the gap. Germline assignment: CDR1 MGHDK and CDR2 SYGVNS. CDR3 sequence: CASSEWETQYF. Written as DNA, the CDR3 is TGTGCCAGCAGTGAATGGGAGACCCAGTACTTC. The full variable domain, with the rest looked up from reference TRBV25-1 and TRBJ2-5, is EADIYQTPRYLVIGTGKKITLECSQTMGHDKMYWYQQDPGMELHLIHYSYGVNSTEKGDLSSESTVSRIRTEHFPLTLESARPSHTSQYLCASSEWETQYFGPGTRLLVL.

The CDR3 loop reads CASSVFWGEGNEQFF. CDR3 nucleotide sequence: TGTGCCAGCAGCGTCTTTTGGGGGGAAGGGAATGAGCAGTTCTTC. The rearrangement joins TRBV9 to TRBJ2-1; maybe TRBD2 (6 bases). Trimming shortened V by 2 bases and J by 7 bases, and 16 bases separated the two germline ends. Germline V gene data show CDR1 as SGDLS and CDR2 as YYNGEE. The CDR3 sequence is 15 residues long.